This T cell receptor (beta chain) was found in a study of cytomegalovirus exposure and HLA in healthy donors. Note on this clone: The antigen is not known.

Both 60 Vbeta primers and 13 Jbeta primers went into the PCR. Assay: immunoSEQ multiplex PCR; the TCRdb copy retains only in-frame clones and omits some. The profile shows around 150,000 clones, 79% of them singletons. Germline V CDR1 and CDR2: SGHTS, YDEGEE. Trimming left V 1 base short and J 3 bases short, with 5 bases between. The CDR3 covers 12 residues. Study-level results: Immune exposure information comprised only CMV serostatus.

V gene TRBV5-8 combines with J gene TRBJ2-7; D call uncertain. The TCR originated in a man aged 45 to 65 in good health and CMV-seropositive. Sequences were obtained from PBMCs. The CDR3 spells CASSLSFYEQYF. CDR3 DNA sequence: TGTGCCAGCAGCTTGAGCTTCTACGAGCAGTACTTC.